Presented here are 14 T cell receptor beta chains from one specimen sequenced in a study of tumor and adjacent non-tumor tissue in lung cancer. The template was RNA from unsorted bulk tissue. This non-tumor lung sample came from over 3 cm beyond the tumor edge. A modified ARM-PCR protocol with three rounds of nested PCR amplified TCRbeta. In TCRdb, the multiplex PCR reads were re-called with MiXCR into one record per CDR3 protein. The sample yields about 44,000 distinct CDR3 sequences, 55% to 65% seen once. Sequenced: distant non-tumor lung tissue. Source of these receptors: a woman aged 70-85 years with non-small cell lung cancer.

In this sample, this clonotype turned up a few times. This chain uses TRBV7-9 with TRBJ1-1, with 9 bases aligning to TRBD1. The CDR3 runs 15 residues. Germline lookup yields CDR1 SEHNR and CDR2 FQNEAQ (reference sequence). Trimming took 2 bases from V and 4 from J; bases not matched to a gene: 5. The CDR3 nucleotides are TGTGCCAGCAGCTTATGGGACAGGGAGGGCACTGAAGCTTTCTTT. This gives the protein CASSLWDREGTEAFF. The full variable domain, with the rest looked up from reference TRBV7-9 and TRBJ1-1, is DTGVSQNPRHKITKRGQNVTFRCDPISEHNRLYWYRQTLGQGPEFLTYFQNEAQLEKSRLLSDRFSAERPKGSFSTLEIQRTEQGDSAMYLCASSLWDREGTEAFFGQGTRLTVV.

Note on this clonotype: The conserved phenylalanine or tryptophan normally closing the CDR3 is absent here, so this likely arose from a read error. CDR3 sequence reads: CSVRFSGAEAFS. The CDR3 nucleotides are TGTAGCGTTAGGTTTTCGGGGGCTGAAGCTTTCTCT. The rearrangement links TRBV29-1 to TRBJ1-1, with D maybe TRBD1 (5 bases). Germline values: CDR1 SQVTM, CDR2 ANQGSEA. This CDR3 is 12 amino acids long.

This rearrangement joins TRBV6-6 to TRBJ2-3, with 9 bases identical to TRBD1. With 11 bases clipped from V and 4 bases from J, the junction kept 13 bases outside the gene matches. Germline assignment: CDR1 MNHNY and CDR2 SVGAGI (reference sequence). The CDR3 is made up of 15 amino acids. The CDR3 reads CAGNSGTGSADTQYF. CDR3 bases: TGTGCCGGCAATTCCGGGACAGGGAGTGCAGATACGCAGTATTTT.

V is TRBV12-3 or TRBV12-4 and J is TRBJ2-4, with unresolved D. V was cut by 5 bases and J by 16 bases, with 18 bases left in between. There are 12 residues in the CDR3. CDR3 region: CASSTISNIHYF. CDR3 sequence (DNA): TGTGCCAGCAGTACCATTAGCAACATCCATTACTTC.

The J gene is TRBJ2-2, the V gene TRBV2; no reliable D call. The CDR3 runs 13 residues. V was trimmed by 6 bases and J by 0 bases, leaving 5 bases between them. From germline, CDR1 is SNHLY and CDR2 FYNNEI. The CDR3, as DNA: TGTGCCAGCAGAGACACGAACACCGGGGAGCTGTTTTTT. Protein sequence: CASRDTNTGELFF.

This clonotype was seen only once. At one of its ends the junction is not consistent with the germline gene, which may arise from a read error. The genes are TRBV12-3 or TRBV12-4 and TRBJ2-6; a weak D match, TRBD1 (6 bases). The CDR3 totals 17 residues. The CDR3 loop is CASSPGQGRSGVNVQTF. DNA of the CDR3: TGTGCCAGCAGTCCGGGGCAGGGGCGATCTGGGGTCAACGTCCAGACTTTC.

This clonotype was counted between two and nine times. One end of the junction varies from germline; a read error may be responsible. The chain couples TRBV28 to TRBJ2-1; D assignment may be TRBD1 or TRBD2 (5 bases each). Germline values: CDR1 MDHEN, CDR2 SYDVKM. This CDR3 spans 14 amino acids. The CDR3 DNA reads TGTGCCAGCACTTCACGGGGCTCCCACAATGAGCAGTTCTTC. Encoded protein: CASTSRGSHNEQFF.

Notes on this clonotype: A read error may produce the germline difference seen at one junction end. The rearrangement joins TRBV28 to TRBJ1-1; TRBD1 is a possible D gene (5 bases). The CDR3 contains 16 residues. Germline values: CDR1 MDHEN, CDR2 SYDVKM. CDR3 sequence (DNA): TGTGCCAGCAGCCGACCGATAGGGACTTCTCACACTGAAACTTTCTTT. It yields the protein CASSRPIGTSHTETFF.

This clonotype has only a few counts. This chain joins TRBV20-1 and TRBJ2-1, with TRBD2 matching 15 bases. Germline values: CDR1 DFQATT, CDR2 SNEGSKA (reference sequence). This CDR3 is built from 14 residues. The V and J ends lost 4 bases and 9 bases, in that order; junction bases with no gene match: 4. CDR3 loop: CSAKPGLAGGEQFF. In DNA, the CDR3 is TGCAGTGCTAAACCGGGACTAGCGGGAGGTGAGCAGTTCTTC.

Details on this clonotype: At one end, the junction sequence differs from germline, possibly due to a read error. V is TRBV6-1 and J is TRBJ2-5; D gene unclear. Germline values: CDR1 MNHNS, CDR2 SASEGT. The CDR3 spans 12 residues. The CDR3 DNA sequence: TGTGCCAGCAGTGAGGCCTTACAGACCCAGTTCTTT. Translation gives CASSEALQTQFF.

This clonotype is medium-sized by share. This chain joins TRBV11-1 and TRBJ2-3; no clear D. This CDR3 comprises 12 residues. Trimming shortened V by 5 bases and J by 5 bases, and 8 bases separated the two germline ends. Germline V gene lookup returns CDR1 SGHAT and CDR2 FQDESV (reference sequence). The CDR3 DNA sequence: TGTGCCAGCAGCCCGCACGTAGATACGCAGTATTTT. Amino acids: CASSPHVDTQYF. Combining the CDR3 with reference TRBV11-1 and TRBJ2-3 gives the whole variable domain EAEVAQSPRYKITEKSQAVAFWCDPISGHATLYWYRQILGQGPELLVQFQDESVVDDSQLPKDRFSAERLKGVDSTLKIQPAELGDSAMYLCASSPHVDTQYFGPGTRLTVL.

This clonotype showed up just a few times. The conserved phenylalanine or tryptophan is not found at the CDR3 terminus, so this likely reflects a read error. The DNA is left out, because the CDR3 cannot be placed on it with certainty; the CDR3 is given as TCRdb lists it. This CDR3 is CASSLRGLGTGEQFI. The chain links TRBV11-3 to TRBJ2-2. In germline, CDR1 is SGHNT, CDR2 YENEEA. Ends included, the CDR3 has 15 residues.

J is TRBJ2-7 and V is TRBV29-1; 9 bases fit TRBD2. J gave up 9 bases and V 1 base, and 16 bases lay outside the gene matches. This CDR3 contains 16 residues. The germline V gene encodes CDR1 SQVTM and CDR2 ANQGSEA. CDR3 loop: CSVEGAAGGDSYMQYF. CDR3 bases: TGCAGCGTTGAAGGAGCAGCGGGAGGCGATTCCTACATGCAGTACTTC.

As to this clonotype: The junction differs from germline at one of its ends, possibly a read error. The chain combines TRBV4-2 with TRBJ1-1; 8 nucleotides align to TRBD1. CDR1 is LGHNA, CDR2 YNFKEQ, per germline. This CDR3 has 14 amino acids. The CDR3 DNA sequence: TGTGCCAGCAGCCAGGACAGGGCGAACACTGCAGCTTTCTTT. Protein sequence: CASSQDRANTAAFF.